This TCR beta chain was recorded in a study of T cells in Graves' hyperthyroidism and ophthalmopathy. The V gene lost 8 bases and the J gene lost 6 bases, with 13 bases spanning the gap. Germline V CDR1 and CDR2: MNHEY, SMNVEV (reference sequence). The CDR3 spans 12 residues. RNA transcripts yielded amplified TCR beta CDR3 regions. TCR CDR3 underwent first-round RT-PCR with the HTBI primer set. TCRdb called the multiplex PCR reads again in MiXCR, with one record for every CDR3 protein. The sample lists hundreds of thousands of distinct CDR3 sequences, 16% seen once, with 18% in the top ten. This clonotype was seen more than once but under ten times. Exclusion of patients followed from uncontrolled infection, other autoimmune disease, pregnancy or lactation.

The chain is built from TRBV27 and TRBJ2-5; D tentatively reads TRBD1 or TRBD2 (5 bases each). The sequenced sample was blood. The sequence was obtained from a woman between 18 and 30 years old with Graves' hyperthyroidism. Written as DNA, the CDR3 is TGTGCCAGCTCAAGGGACGCGCAGACCCAGTACTTC. This codes for CASSRDAQTQYF.